This T cell receptor beta chain originates from a study of T cell clones after liver transplantation. In the study overall: Immunosuppression withdrawal was tried within 2 years after liver transplantation in this trial.

Germline V gene sequence: CDR1 SEHNR, CDR2 FQNEAQ (reference sequence). The CDR3 totals 14 residues. V was pared by 8 bases and J by 0 bases, with 13 bases between. TCRdb keeps only in-frame clones here, not all; method: immunoSEQ multiplex PCR. The profile shows about 50,000 clones, 55% to 75% of them singletons. The receptor was isolated from a human patient who received a liver transplant. Some T cells may trace back to the graft donor. Sequencing used CD4+ T cells from blood, obtained about 56 months after liver transplant. The chain employs TRBV7-9 and TRBJ1-2; D unresolved. CDR3 loop: CASYRGGANYGYTF. The CDR3 DNA follows: TGTGCCAGCTACCGAGGCGGTGCTAACTATGGCTACACCTTC.